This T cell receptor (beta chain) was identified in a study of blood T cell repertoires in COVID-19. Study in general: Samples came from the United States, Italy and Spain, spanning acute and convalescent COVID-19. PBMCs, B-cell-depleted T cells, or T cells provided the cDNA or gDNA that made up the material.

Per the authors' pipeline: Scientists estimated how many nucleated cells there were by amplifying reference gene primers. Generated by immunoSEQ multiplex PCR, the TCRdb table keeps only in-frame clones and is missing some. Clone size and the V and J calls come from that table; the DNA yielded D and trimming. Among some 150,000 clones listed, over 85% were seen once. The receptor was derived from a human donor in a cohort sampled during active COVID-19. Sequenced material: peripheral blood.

CDR3 sequence reads: CASSVTGGNTGELFF. CDR3 bases: TGTGCCAGCAGCGTAACAGGGGGGAACACCGGGGAGCTGTTTTTT. The chain combines TRBV9 with TRBJ2-2, with TRBD1 matching over 8 bases. The junction had 0 bases not matched to a gene; V was cut back by 1 base and J by 1 base. CDR3 size: 15 residues. The germline CDR1 and CDR2 sequences are SGDLS and YYNGEE. Looking up the rest from reference TRBV9 and TRBJ2-2 gives the full variable domain: DSGVTQTPKHLITATGQRVTLRCSPRSGDLSVYWYQQSLDQGLQFLIQYYNGEERAKGNILERFSAQQFPDLHSELNLSSLELGDSALYFCASSVTGGNTGELFFGEGSRLTVL.